Shown below are 9 T cell receptor beta chains from a single sample sequenced in a study of blood T cell repertoires in COVID-19. Clones were sequenced by immunoSEQ multiplex PCR, and TCRdb holds only the in-frame ones, with some missing. This sample has some 200,000 clones, with about 91% found just once. The sequenced sample was peripheral blood. Receptors were obtained from a woman aged 40 to 50 with acute or convalescent COVID-19.

The V and J genes are TRBV15 and TRBJ1-1; the D is unclear. The germline V gene encodes CDR1 LNHNV and CDR2 YYDKDF (reference sequence). Trimming cost V 1 base and J 1 base, with 10 bases left between them. This CDR3 spans 15 amino acids. The CDR3 loop is CATSRVPRQNTEAFF. DNA for the CDR3: TGTGCCACCAGCAGAGTCCCCAGACAGAACACTGAAGCTTTCTTT.

This clone was observed a few times. J is TRBJ1-1 and V is TRBV7-8; 8 bases agree with TRBD1. V shed 5 bases, J shed 1 base, and the junction held 9 bases outside the gene matches. This CDR3 comprises 16 residues. CDR1 is SGHVS, CDR2 FQNEAQ, per germline. The CDR3 region has the DNA TGTGCCAGCAGCCCACGACAGGGGCGAGGGAACACTGAAGCTTTCTTT. Its protein product is CASSPRQGRGNTEAFF.

Comment on this clone: The same CDR3 is also encoded by other DNA sequences in this sample. The V and J genes are TRBV12-3 or TRBV12-4 and TRBJ1-1; D gene ambiguous. The CDR3 spans 11 residues. V lost 1 base to trimming and J lost 9 bases, with 6 bases between them. The DNA of the CDR3 is TGTGCCAGCAGTTTAGGGAGGAAAGCTTTCTTT. This encodes CASSLGRKAFF.

Only one count was recorded for this clone. The chain couples TRBV5-1 to TRBJ1-4, with 11 positions matching TRBD1. V lost 0 bases and J lost 3; bases outside the gene matches: 4. This CDR3 has 17 amino acids. Per germline, CDR1 SGHRS and CDR2 YFSETQ. CDR3 sequence: CASSLGAGQGANEKLFF. Written as DNA, the CDR3 is TGCGCCAGCAGCTTGGGAGCGGGACAGGGGGCTAATGAAAAACTGTTTTTT.

This clone was recorded only once. V is TRBV5-6 and J is TRBJ2-7; a possible D gene is TRBD1 (6 bases). Germline CDR1 SGHDT, CDR2 YYEEEE. The CDR3 totals 16 residues. V dropped 3 bases and J dropped 3 bases, with 19 bases sitting between them. CDR3 sequence reads: CASSSPRTGRHYEQYV. As DNA, the CDR3 is TGTGCCAGCAGCTCCCCACGAACAGGGAGACACTACGAGCAGTACGTC.

The chain links TRBV2 to TRBJ2-4; TRBD2 might be the D (5 bases). The CDR3 consists of 19 residues. The V gene lost 1 base and the J gene lost 0 bases, with 19 bases spanning the gap. CDR1 and CDR2 (germline): SNHLY, FYNNEI. The CDR3 coding sequence is TGTGCCAGCAGTGAAGAGCCGAGCGTCAGCGGCCTAGCCAAAAACATTCAGTACTTC. Translating gives CASSEEPSVSGLAKNIQYF.

This clone was counted at least ten times. The chain couples TRBV9 to TRBJ2-2, with TRBD2 matching 12 bases. CDR1 is SGDLS and CDR2 is YYNGEE in the germline V gene. This CDR3 has 16 amino acids. Losses at the gene ends were 4 bases for V and 3 bases for J; bases not matched to a gene: 4. The CDR3 reads CASSLRLAGDTGELFF. Here the CDR3 DNA reads TGTGCCAGCAGCCTACGACTAGCGGGGGACACCGGGGAGCTGTTTTTT.

The V and J genes are TRBV27 and TRBJ2-7; D might be TRBD2 (5 bases). The CDR3 sequence is 12 residues long. The germline V gene encodes CDR1 MNHEY and CDR2 SMNVEV (reference sequence). The V end lost 6 bases, the J end lost 6 bases, and 12 bases lay between the germline ends. The CDR3: CASSTEGGEQYV. The CDR3 DNA follows: TGTGCCAGCAGCACAGAAGGAGGCGAGCAGTACGTC.

The chain links TRBV6-1 to TRBJ1-6; TRBD1 matches 12 bases. There are 17 residues in the CDR3. In germline, CDR1 is MNHNS, CDR2 SASEGT. After removal of 4 bases from V and 8 bases from J, the junction contained 9 bases not matched to a gene. The CDR3 DNA reads TGTGCCAGCAGTGGGAGGGACAGGGGGCCGGGGGATTCACCCCTCCACTTT. Protein product: CASSGRDRGPGDSPLHF.